The 9 T cell receptor beta chains below were found in one sample sequenced in a study of beta chain features in type 1 diabetes. The sequenced template was cDNA made from the entire isolated RNA. The repertoire was sequenced with immunoSEQ multiplex PCR; TCRdb's copy has only in-frame clones and lacks some. Among under 250,000 clones listed, about a tenth were seen once. Sequencing was done on a sample of central memory CD4+ T cells from blood. These receptors originate from a man aged 18 to 30 in good health.

The rearrangement uses TRBV9 and TRBJ1-4; 7 nucleotides agree with TRBD1. Germline V CDR1 and CDR2: SGDLS, YYNGEE. V was clipped by 3 bases and J by 6 bases; unmatched bases: 5. This CDR3 has 14 amino acids. This chain's CDR3 is CASSAQGGDEKLFF. CDR3 in DNA: TGTGCCAGCAGCGCCCAGGGGGGGGATGAAAAACTGTTTTTT.

This clone was counted a few times. V gene TRBV16 combines with J gene TRBJ2-6; tentatively, D is TRBD1 (6 bases). V was pared by 5 bases and J by 2 bases, with 10 bases between. Germline assignment: CDR1 KGHSY and CDR2 FQNENV. There are 15 residues in the CDR3. The CDR3 reads CASSTNRAGANVLTF. The CDR3 nucleotides read TGTGCCAGCAGCACAAACAGGGCTGGGGCCAACGTCCTGACTTTC.

V usage is TRBV7-8 and J usage is TRBJ2-1; D unclear. The CDR3 loop spans 14 amino acids. Trimming cost V 4 bases and J 3 bases, with 10 bases left between them. Germline-derived CDR1 and CDR2 are SGHVS and FQNEAQ. The CDR3 region is CASSSQNSYNEQFF. In nucleotides, the CDR3 is TGTGCCAGCAGCTCGCAGAACAGCTACAATGAGCAGTTCTTC.

This clone was recorded a few times. CDR3 coding DNA: TGTGCCAGCAGCCAAGATACGGGCTCTGGGGCCAACGTCCTGACTTTC. Its protein is CASSQDTGSGANVLTF. This chain joins TRBV4-2 and TRBJ2-6, with D unclear. The germline V gene encodes CDR1 LGHNA and CDR2 YNFKEQ. There are 16 residues in the CDR3. V was clipped by 0 bases and J by 0 bases, with 6 bases between them.

This chain connects TRBV7-2 to TRBJ1-2; D call uncertain. The CDR3 covers 13 residues. Germline V CDR1 and CDR2: SGHTA, FQGNSA. The V and J ends lost 5 bases and 4 bases respectively, with 11 bases between them. The CDR3 here is CASSHGPAYGYTF. CDR3 sequence (DNA): TGTGCCAGCAGCCACGGGCCAGCCTATGGCTACACCTTC.

In its sample, this clone was seen a few times. The CDR3 DNA reads TGTGCCAGCACCGGAGCAGGGAGGAATGAGCAGTTCTTC. Translating gives CASTGAGRNEQFF. This chain links TRBV6-1 with TRBJ2-1; D might be TRBD2 (6 bases). In germline, CDR1 is MNHNS, CDR2 SASEGT. The CDR3 has 13 amino acids. The V end lost 7 bases, the J end lost 7 bases, and 14 bases lay between the germline ends.

The sample holds a few counts of this clone. The genes are TRBV11-2 and TRBJ2-3; D remains unclear. The CDR3 extends over 16 amino acids. Germline CDR1 and CDR2: SGHAT and FQNNGV. V was trimmed by 3 bases and J by 1 base, leaving 14 bases between them. The CDR3 loop reads CASSFFGRSGTDTQYF. CDR3 nucleotide sequence: TGTGCCAGCAGCTTCTTCGGGCGGTCTGGCACAGATACGCAGTATTTT.

This clone was picked up a small number of times. CDR3 sequence reads: CASSLGPGGSGSNEQFF. The CDR3 DNA follows: TGTGCCAGCAGCTTAGGCCCAGGAGGGAGTGGGTCCAATGAGCAGTTCTTC. The chain is built from TRBV4-2 and TRBJ2-1, with a weak D call TRBD2 (6 bases). The CDR3 runs to 17 residues. Germline V gives CDR1 LGHNA, CDR2 YNFKEQ. Trimming removed 5 bases from V and 6 bases from J, with 23 bases in between.

The CDR3 reads CASSQDGIAMGSYNEQFF. The CDR3 region has the DNA TGCGCCAGCAGCCAAGACGGAATTGCGATGGGCTCCTACAATGAGCAGTTCTTC. J is TRBJ2-1 and V is TRBV4-1; no reliable D call. The CDR3 consists of 18 residues. Germline V gene lookup returns CDR1 MGHRA and CDR2 YSYEKL. V dropped 0 bases and J dropped 0 bases, with 15 bases sitting between them.